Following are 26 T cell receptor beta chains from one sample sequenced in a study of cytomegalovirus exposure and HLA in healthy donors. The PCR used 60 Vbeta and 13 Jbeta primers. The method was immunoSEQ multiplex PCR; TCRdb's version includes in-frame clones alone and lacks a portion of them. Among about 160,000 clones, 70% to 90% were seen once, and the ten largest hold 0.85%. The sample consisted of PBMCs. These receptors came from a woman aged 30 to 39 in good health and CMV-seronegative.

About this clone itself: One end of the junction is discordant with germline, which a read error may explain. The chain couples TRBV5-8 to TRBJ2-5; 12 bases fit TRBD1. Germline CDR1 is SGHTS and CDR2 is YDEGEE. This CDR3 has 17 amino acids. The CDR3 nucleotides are TGTGCCAGCAGCCCCGGGACAGGGGGCAATTGGCAAGGGACCCAGTACTTC. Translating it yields CASSPGTGGNWQGTQYF.

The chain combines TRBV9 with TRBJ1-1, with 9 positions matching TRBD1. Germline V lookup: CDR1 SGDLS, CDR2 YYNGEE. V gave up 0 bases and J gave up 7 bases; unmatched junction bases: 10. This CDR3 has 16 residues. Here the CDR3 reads CASSVGSGQGDGEAFF. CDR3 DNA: TGTGCCAGCAGCGTAGGTTCGGGACAGGGCGACGGTGAAGCTTTCTTT.

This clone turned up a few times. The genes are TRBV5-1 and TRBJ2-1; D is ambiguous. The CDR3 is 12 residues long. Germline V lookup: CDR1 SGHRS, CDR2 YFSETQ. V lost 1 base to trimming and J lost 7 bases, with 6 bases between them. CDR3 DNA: TGCGCCAGCAGCTTGTCTGTGAATGAGCAGTTCTTC. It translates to CASSLSVNEQFF.

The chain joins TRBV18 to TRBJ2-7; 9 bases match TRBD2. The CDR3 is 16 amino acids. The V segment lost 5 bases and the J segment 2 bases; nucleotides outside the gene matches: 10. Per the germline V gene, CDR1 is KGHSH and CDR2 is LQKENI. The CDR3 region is CASSSSGTSLTYEQYF. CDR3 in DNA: TGTGCCAGCTCATCCTCCGGGACTAGCCTGACCTACGAGCAGTACTTC.

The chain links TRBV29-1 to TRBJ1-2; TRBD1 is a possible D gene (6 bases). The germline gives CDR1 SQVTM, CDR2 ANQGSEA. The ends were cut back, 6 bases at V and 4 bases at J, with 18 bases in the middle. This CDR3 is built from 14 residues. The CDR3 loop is CSVRGTGMVYGYTF. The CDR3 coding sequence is TGCAGCGTCAGGGGCACGGGGATGGTCTATGGCTACACCTTC.

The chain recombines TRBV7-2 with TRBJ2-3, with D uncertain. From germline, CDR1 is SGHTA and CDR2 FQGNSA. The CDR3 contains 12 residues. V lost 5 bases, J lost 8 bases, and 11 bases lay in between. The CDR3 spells CASSDDRVTQYF. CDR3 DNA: TGTGCCAGCAGCGACGACCGGGTTACGCAGTATTTT.

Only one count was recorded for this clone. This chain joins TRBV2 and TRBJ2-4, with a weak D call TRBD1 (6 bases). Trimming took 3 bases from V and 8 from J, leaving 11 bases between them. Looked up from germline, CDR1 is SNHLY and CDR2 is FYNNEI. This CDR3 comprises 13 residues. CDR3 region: CASSEGRGDIQYF. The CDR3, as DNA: TGTGCCAGCAGTGAGGGCAGGGGAGACATTCAGTACTTC.

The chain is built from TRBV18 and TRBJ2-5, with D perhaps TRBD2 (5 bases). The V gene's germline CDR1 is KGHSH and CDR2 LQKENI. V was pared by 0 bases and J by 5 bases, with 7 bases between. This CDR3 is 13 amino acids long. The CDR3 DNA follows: TGTGCCAGCTCACCACCCAGAGGGGAGACCCAGTACTTC. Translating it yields CASSPPRGETQYF.

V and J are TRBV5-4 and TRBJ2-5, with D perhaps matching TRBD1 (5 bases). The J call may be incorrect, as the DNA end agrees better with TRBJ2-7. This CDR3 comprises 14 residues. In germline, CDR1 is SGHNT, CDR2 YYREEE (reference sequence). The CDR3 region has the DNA TGTGCCAGCAGCTTGGGGACGGACACCTACGAGCAGTACTTC. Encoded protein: CASSLGTDTYEQYF.

CDR3 coding DNA: TGTGCCAGCAGCTTGGCGGGAGAAAGCTCCTACAATGAGCAGTTCTTC. Protein sequence: CASSLAGESSYNEQFF. This chain joins TRBV5-4 and TRBJ2-1; possibly TRBD2 for D (6 bases). With 0 bases removed from V and 0 bases from J, the gap between germline ends came to 10 bases. Germline V gene data show CDR1 as SGHNT and CDR2 as YYREEE (reference sequence). The length of the CDR3 is 16 residues.

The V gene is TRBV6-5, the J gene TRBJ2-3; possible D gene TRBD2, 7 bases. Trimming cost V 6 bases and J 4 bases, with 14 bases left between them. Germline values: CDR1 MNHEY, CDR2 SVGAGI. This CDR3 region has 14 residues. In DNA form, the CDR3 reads TGTGCCAGCAGAAGGGGGGGAAGCTCAGATACGCAGTATTTT. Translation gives CASRRGGSSDTQYF.

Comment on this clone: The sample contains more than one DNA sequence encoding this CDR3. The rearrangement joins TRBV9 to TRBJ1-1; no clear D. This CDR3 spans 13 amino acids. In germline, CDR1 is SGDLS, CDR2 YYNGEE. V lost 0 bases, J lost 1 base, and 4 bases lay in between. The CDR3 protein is CASSVAGNTEAFF. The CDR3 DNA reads TGTGCCAGCAGCGTAGCCGGGAACACTGAAGCTTTCTTT.

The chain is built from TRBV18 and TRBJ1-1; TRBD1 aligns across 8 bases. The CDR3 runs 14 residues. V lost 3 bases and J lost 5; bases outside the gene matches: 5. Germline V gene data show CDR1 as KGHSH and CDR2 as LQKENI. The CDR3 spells CASSPTGAGTEAFF. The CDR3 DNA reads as TGTGCCAGCTCACCGACAGGGGCGGGTACTGAAGCTTTCTTT. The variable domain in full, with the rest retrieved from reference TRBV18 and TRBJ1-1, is NAGVMQNPRHLVRRRGQEARLRCSPMKGHSHVYWYRQLPEEGLKFMVYLQKENIIDESGMPKERFSAEFPKEGPSILRIQQVVRGDSAAYFCASSPTGAGTEAFFGQGTRLTVV.

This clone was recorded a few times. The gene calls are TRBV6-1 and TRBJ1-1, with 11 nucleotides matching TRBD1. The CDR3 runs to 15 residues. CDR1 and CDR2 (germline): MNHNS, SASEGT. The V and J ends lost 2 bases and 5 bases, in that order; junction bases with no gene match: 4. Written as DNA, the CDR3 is TGTGCCAGCAGTGAAACGGACAGGGGGCGGACTGAAGCTTTCTTT. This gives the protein CASSETDRGRTEAFF.

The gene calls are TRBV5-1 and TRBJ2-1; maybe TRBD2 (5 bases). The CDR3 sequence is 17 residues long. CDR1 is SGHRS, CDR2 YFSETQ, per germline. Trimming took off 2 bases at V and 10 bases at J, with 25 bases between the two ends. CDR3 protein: CASSLSPRGRVREEQFF. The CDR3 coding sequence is TGCGCCAGCAGCTTATCACCTCGCGGGCGGGTAAGGGAGGAGCAGTTCTTC.

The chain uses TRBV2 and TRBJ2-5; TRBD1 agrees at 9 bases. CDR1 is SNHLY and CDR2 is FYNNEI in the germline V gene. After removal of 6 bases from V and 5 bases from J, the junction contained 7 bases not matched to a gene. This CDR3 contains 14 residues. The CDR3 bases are TGTGCCAGCAGCCTAGGACAGGGGAAGGAGACCCAGTACTTC. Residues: CASSLGQGKETQYF.

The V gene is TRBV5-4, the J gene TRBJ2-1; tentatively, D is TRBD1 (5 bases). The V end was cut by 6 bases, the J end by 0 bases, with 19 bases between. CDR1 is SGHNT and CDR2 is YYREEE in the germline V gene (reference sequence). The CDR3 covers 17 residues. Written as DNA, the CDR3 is TGTGCCAGCAACAGAGAAAGACAGCGTAGCTCCTACAATGAGCAGTTCTTC. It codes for CASNRERQRSSYNEQFF.

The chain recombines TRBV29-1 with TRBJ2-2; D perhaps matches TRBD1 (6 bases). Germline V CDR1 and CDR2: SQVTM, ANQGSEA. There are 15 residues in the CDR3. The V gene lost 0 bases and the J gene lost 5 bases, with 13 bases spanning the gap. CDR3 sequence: CSVEDSDSSTGELFF. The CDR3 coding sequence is TGCAGCGTTGAAGATTCGGACAGTTCAACCGGGGAGCTGTTTTTT.

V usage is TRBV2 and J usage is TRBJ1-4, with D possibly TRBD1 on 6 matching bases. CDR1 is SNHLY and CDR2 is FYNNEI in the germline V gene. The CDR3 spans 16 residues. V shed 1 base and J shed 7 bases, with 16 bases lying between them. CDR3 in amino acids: CASSEEGGGFSEKLFF. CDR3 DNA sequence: TGTGCCAGCAGTGAAGAAGGGGGGGGGTTTTCTGAAAAACTGTTTTTT.

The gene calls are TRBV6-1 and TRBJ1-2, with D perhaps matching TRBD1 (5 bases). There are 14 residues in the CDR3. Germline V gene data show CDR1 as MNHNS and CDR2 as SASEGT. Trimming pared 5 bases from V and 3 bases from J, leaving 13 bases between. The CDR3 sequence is CASSFLGGDYGYTF. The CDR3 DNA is TGTGCCAGCAGTTTTTTGGGGGGAGACTATGGCTACACCTTC.

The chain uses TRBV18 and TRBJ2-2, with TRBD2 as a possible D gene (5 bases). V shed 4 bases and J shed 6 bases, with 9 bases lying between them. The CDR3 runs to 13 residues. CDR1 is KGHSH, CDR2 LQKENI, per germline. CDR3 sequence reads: CASSRVGAGELFF. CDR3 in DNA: TGTGCCAGCTCACGGGTCGGGGCCGGGGAGCTGTTTTTT.

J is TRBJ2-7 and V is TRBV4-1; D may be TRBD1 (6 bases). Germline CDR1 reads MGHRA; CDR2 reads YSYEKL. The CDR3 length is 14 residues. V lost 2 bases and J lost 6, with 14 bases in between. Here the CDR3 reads CASSQQGWTGEQYF. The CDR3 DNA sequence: TGCGCCAGCAGCCAACAGGGGTGGACGGGCGAGCAGTACTTC.

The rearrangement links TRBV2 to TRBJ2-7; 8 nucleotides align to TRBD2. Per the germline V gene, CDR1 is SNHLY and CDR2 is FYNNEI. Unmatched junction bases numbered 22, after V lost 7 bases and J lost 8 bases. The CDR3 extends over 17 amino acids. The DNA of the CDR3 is TGTGCCAGCAAAGACAGTATCGGACTAGCAAGTCCTACTAAGCAGTACTTC. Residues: CASKDSIGLASPTKQYF. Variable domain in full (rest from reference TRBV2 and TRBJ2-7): EPEVTQTPSHQVTQMGQEVILRCVPISNHLYFYWYRQILGQKVEFLVSFYNNEISEKSEIFDDQFSVERPDGSNFTLKIRSTKLEDSAMYFCASKDSIGLASPTKQYFGPGTRLTVT.

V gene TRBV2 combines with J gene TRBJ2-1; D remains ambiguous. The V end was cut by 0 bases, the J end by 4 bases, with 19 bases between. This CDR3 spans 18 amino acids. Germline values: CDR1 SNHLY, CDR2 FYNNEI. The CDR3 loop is CASSEALRDSSFYNEQFF. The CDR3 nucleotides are TGTGCCAGCAGTGAAGCGCTTCGCGACTCATCCTTTTACAATGAGCAGTTCTTC.

Here the CDR3 DNA reads TGCAGCGTTGTGTTCTCGGGGTTCAAATACGAGCAGTACTTC. It is translated as CSVVFSGFKYEQYF. The chain has TRBV29-1 and TRBJ2-7; a weak D match, TRBD2 (5 bases). The V end was cut by 4 bases, the J end by 4 bases, with 17 bases between. Germline V CDR1 and CDR2: SQVTM, ANQGSEA. This CDR3 is 14 amino acids long.

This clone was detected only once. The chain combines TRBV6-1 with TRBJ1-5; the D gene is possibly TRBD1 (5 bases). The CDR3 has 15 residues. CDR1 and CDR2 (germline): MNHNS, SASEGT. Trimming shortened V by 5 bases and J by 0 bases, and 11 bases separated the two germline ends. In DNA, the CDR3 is TGTGCCAGCAGTCGGGGGTCGTATAGCAATCAGCCCCAGCATTTT. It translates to CASSRGSYSNQPQHF.